These 2 T cell receptor beta chains share one sample of origin, sequenced in a study of blood T cell repertoires in COVID-19. TCRdb's table, derived via immunoSEQ multiplex PCR, lists solely in-frame clones and lacks some. Of approximately 250,000 clones in the sample, about 80% are singletons; the top ten hold about 15%. Specimen: PBMCs or T cells enriched from blood (not recorded which). The receptors here all came from a middle-aged man who had recovered from COVID-19.

V usage is TRBV7-8 and J usage is TRBJ2-2; D remains ambiguous. Per the germline V gene, CDR1 is SGHVS and CDR2 is FQNEAQ. Trimming removed 5 bases from V and 0 bases from J, with 10 bases in between. This CDR3 is built from 15 residues. The CDR3 coding sequence is TGTGCCAGCAGCCATAATTATCCGAACACCGGGGAGCTGTTTTTT. Protein sequence: CASSHNYPNTGELFF.

The CDR3 DNA reads TGCGCCAGCAGCTTGGCCGGGGGGAGTATGAACACTGAAGCTTTCTTT. Its translation is CASSLAGGSMNTEAFF. J is TRBJ1-1 and V is TRBV5-1; the D gene is possibly TRBD1 (5 bases). The CDR3 is 16 residues long. Germline V gene sequence: CDR1 SGHRS, CDR2 YFSETQ. Trimming shortened V by 0 bases and J by 0 bases, and 12 bases separated the two germline ends.